These 4 T cell receptor beta chains were all obtained from the same sample, sequenced in a study of blood T cell repertoires in COVID-19. Assay: immunoSEQ multiplex PCR; the TCRdb copy retains only in-frame clones and omits some. The table lists some 87,000 clones, about 81% of them singletons. Sequencing input: peripheral blood. The origin of the receptors is a human donor in a cohort sampled during active COVID-19.

The table lists this clone with a count of one. This chain uses TRBV20-1 with TRBJ1-1; D remains unclear. Germline-derived CDR1 and CDR2 are DFQATT and SNEGSKA (reference sequence). The CDR3 runs to 11 residues. V lost 6 bases to trimming and J lost 4 bases, with 9 bases between them. CDR3 nucleotide sequence: TGCAGTGCCCCCCGCGGCACTGAAGCTTTCTTT. Translation: CSAPRGTEAFF.

J is TRBJ2-3 and V is TRBV7-2; D unresolved. The CDR3 is 14 amino acids. Deletions cut 2 bases from V and 5 bases from J, with 11 bases between. Germline V gene sequence: CDR1 SGHTA, CDR2 FQGNSA. The CDR3: CASSLSGVEDTQYF. The CDR3 region has the DNA TGTGCCAGCAGCTTATCTGGTGTAGAAGATACGCAGTATTTT. The full variable domain, its missing parts supplied by reference TRBV7-2 and TRBJ2-3, is GAGVSQSPSNKVTEKGKDVELRCDPISGHTALYWYRQSLGQGLEFLIYFQGNSAPDKSGLPSDRFSAERTGGSVSTLTIQRTQQEDSAVYLCASSLSGVEDTQYFGPGTRLTVL.

V usage is TRBV5-1 and J usage is TRBJ2-2; the match to TRBD1 covers 8 bases. Germline V gives CDR1 SGHRS, CDR2 YFSETQ. This CDR3 region has 16 residues. V gave up 2 bases and J gave up 1 base; unmatched junction bases: 4. CDR3 in DNA: TGCGCCAGCAGCTTCCGAGGACAGGGGAACACCGGGGAGCTGTTTTTT. Translation: CASSFRGQGNTGELFF.

The V and J genes are TRBV3-1 (or the pseudogene TRBV3-2) and TRBJ1-2, with 7 bases identical to TRBD1. V dropped 4 bases and J dropped 8; count of bases not matched to a gene: 7. Germline V gives CDR1 LGHDT, CDR2 YNNKEL (reference sequence). CDR3 length: 13 amino acids. The CDR3 DNA sequence: TGTGCCAGCAGCCGACAGGGTTCGGGCGGCTACACCTTC. This codes for CASSRQGSGGYTF.